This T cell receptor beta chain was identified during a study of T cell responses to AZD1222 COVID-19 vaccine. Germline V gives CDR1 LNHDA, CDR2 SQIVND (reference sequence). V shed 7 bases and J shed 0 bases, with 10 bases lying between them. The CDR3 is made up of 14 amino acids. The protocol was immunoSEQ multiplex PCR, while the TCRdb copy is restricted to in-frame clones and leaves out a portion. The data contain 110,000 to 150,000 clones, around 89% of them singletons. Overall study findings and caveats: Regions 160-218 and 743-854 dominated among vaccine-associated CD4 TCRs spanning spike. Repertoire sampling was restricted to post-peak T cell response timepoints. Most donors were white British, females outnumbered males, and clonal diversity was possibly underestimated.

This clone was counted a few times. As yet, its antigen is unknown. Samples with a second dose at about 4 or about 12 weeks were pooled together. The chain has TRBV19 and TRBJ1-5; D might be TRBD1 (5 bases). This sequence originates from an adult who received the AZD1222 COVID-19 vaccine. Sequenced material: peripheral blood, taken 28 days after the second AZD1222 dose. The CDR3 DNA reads TGTGCCAGTATGACAGTGAATAGCAATCAGCCCCAGCATTTT. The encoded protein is CASMTVNSNQPQHF. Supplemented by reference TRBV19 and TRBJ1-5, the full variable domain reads DGGITQSPKYLFRKEGQNVTLSCEQNLNHDAMYWYRQDPGQGLRLIYYSQIVNDFQKGDIAEGYSVSREKKESFPLTVTSAQKNPTAFYLCASMTVNSNQPQHFGDGTRLSIL.